These 9 T cell receptor beta chains originate from one sample sequenced in a study of blood T cell repertoires in COVID-19. Assay: immunoSEQ multiplex PCR; the TCRdb copy retains only in-frame clones and omits some. The profile covers over 200,000 clones, with around 85% appearing a single time and about 19% taken by the ten largest. Sequencing was carried out using PBMCs or T cells enriched from blood (not recorded which). The receptors were gathered from a man between 40 and 49 years old who had recovered from COVID-19.

V and J are TRBV12-3 or TRBV12-4 and TRBJ2-7, with a tentative D call TRBD1 (6 bases). The CDR3 is made up of 12 amino acids. With 6 bases removed from V and 2 bases from J, the gap between germline ends came to 8 bases. This CDR3 is CASRDSAYEQYF. The DNA for the CDR3 is TGTGCCAGCAGGGACAGTGCCTACGAGCAGTACTTC.

This clone was observed at least ten times. The rearrangement joins TRBV28 to TRBJ2-2, with D perhaps matching TRBD1 (6 bases). V dropped 6 bases and J dropped 0 bases, with 17 bases sitting between them. There are 17 residues in the CDR3. Per the germline V gene, CDR1 is MDHEN and CDR2 is SYDVKM. The CDR3 loop is CASRWTEGSSNTGELFF. Here the CDR3 DNA reads TGTGCCAGCAGGTGGACAGAAGGTTCTTCGAACACCGGGGAGCTGTTTTTT.

The chain has TRBV11-3 and TRBJ2-5; weak D call: TRBD1 (5 bases). V lost 3 bases and J 5 bases, leaving 19 bases between the germline ends. The germline CDR1 and CDR2 sequences are SGHNT and YENEEA. The CDR3 runs to 16 residues. This chain's CDR3 is CASSFITSGFEETQYF. The CDR3 nucleotides are TGTGCCAGCAGCTTCATAACGTCAGGGTTTGAGGAGACCCAGTACTTC.

The chain joins TRBV9 to TRBJ2-3; D might be TRBD2 (5 bases). The CDR3 length is 16 residues. Germline CDR1 SGDLS, CDR2 YYNGEE. With 0 bases removed from V and 1 base from J, the gap between germline ends came to 12 bases. CDR3 DNA sequence: TGTGCCAGCAGCGTAGCTCCCAGCGGACGCACAGATACGCAGTATTTT. It codes for CASSVAPSGRTDTQYF.

The chain has TRBV21-1 and TRBJ2-1; the table assigns TRBD2, which was not confirmed against the DNA. TRBV21-1 is noted as a pseudogene. The CDR3 spans 13 residues. In DNA, the CDR3 is TGTGCCAGCAGCAAAGCGCGGGGACTTTCCCAGTTCTTC. This translates into CASSKARGLSQFF.

The V and J genes are TRBV7-2 and TRBJ2-3; maybe TRBD2 (6 bases). CDR3 length equals 16 residues. V gave up 0 bases and J gave up 2 bases, with 12 bases separating them. Germline V gene data show CDR1 as SGHTA and CDR2 as FQGNSA. This CDR3 reads CASSLAAGRPTDTQYF. CDR3 nucleotide sequence: TGTGCCAGCAGCTTAGCCGCAGGGAGGCCCACAGATACGCAGTATTTT.

This clone was detected a few times. The J gene is TRBJ1-1, the V gene TRBV6-6; D is perhaps TRBD1 (5 bases). Trimming shortened V by 7 bases and J by 0 bases, and 6 bases separated the two germline ends. Germline V gene lookup returns CDR1 MNHNY and CDR2 SVGAGI (reference sequence). This CDR3 has 12 amino acids. The CDR3 is CASKGVNTEAFF. CDR3 coding DNA: TGTGCCAGCAAAGGGGTGAACACTGAAGCTTTCTTT.

As to this clone: Other DNA sequences in the sample encode the same CDR3. This chain links TRBV12-3 or TRBV12-4 with TRBJ1-1, with TRBD1 matching over 8 bases. There are 13 residues in the CDR3. V shed 4 bases and J 4 bases; nucleotides not matched to a gene: 2. In DNA form, the CDR3 reads TGTGCCAGCAGTTCTACAGGGGGCACTGAAGCTTTCTTT. Protein product: CASSSTGGTEAFF.

The V call is TRBV11-3, the J call TRBJ2-1, with D unresolved. The germline V and J ends were trimmed by 3 bases and 5 bases, with 11 bases remaining between them. The CDR3 runs to 14 residues. Germline V gene lookup returns CDR1 SGHNT and CDR2 YENEEA. The CDR3 loop reads CASSLGFSHNEQFF. DNA of the CDR3: TGTGCCAGCAGCTTGGGCTTTTCCCACAATGAGCAGTTCTTC.